This T cell receptor (beta chain) was obtained from a study of cytomegalovirus exposure and HLA in healthy donors. This clone was observed a few times. V gave up 0 bases and J gave up 5 bases; unmatched junction bases: 3. The germline gives CDR1 SGHDT, CDR2 YYEEEE. The CDR3 consists of 15 residues. It was with 60 Vbeta and 13 Jbeta primers that the PCR ran. Data came from immunoSEQ multiplex PCR; TCRdb stores just in-frame clones and leaves some out. This table has 130,000 to 150,000 clones, more than 60% appearing once. Sequenced: PBMCs. V usage is TRBV5-6 and J usage is TRBJ2-1; the match to TRBD2 covers 9 bases. This clonotype originated in a woman aged 50 to 65 in good health and CMV-seropositive. The CDR3 region is CASSLGLAANNEQFF. DNA for the CDR3: TGTGCCAGCAGCTTGGGACTAGCGGCCAACAATGAGCAGTTCTTC.